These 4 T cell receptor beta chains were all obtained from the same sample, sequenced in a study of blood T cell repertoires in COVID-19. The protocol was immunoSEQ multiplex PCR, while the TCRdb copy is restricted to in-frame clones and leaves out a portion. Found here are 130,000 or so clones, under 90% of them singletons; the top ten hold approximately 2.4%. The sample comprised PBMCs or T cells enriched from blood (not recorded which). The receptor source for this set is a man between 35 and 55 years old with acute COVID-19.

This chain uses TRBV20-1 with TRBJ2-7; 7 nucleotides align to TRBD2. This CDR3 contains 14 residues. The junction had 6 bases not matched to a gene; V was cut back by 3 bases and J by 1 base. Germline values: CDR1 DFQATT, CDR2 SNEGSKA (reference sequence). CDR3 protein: CSASWASGSYEQYF. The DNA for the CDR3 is TGCAGTGCTAGTTGGGCTAGCGGTTCCTACGAGCAGTACTTC.

CDR3 sequence: CASSLSRNTGELFF. The CDR3 DNA reads as TGCGCCAGCAGCTTGAGTAGGAACACCGGGGAGCTGTTTTTT. V is TRBV5-1 and J is TRBJ2-2; D gene ambiguous. Trimming took 1 base from V and 1 from J, leaving 5 bases between them. CDR1 and CDR2 (germline): SGHRS, YFSETQ. This CDR3 is built from 14 residues.

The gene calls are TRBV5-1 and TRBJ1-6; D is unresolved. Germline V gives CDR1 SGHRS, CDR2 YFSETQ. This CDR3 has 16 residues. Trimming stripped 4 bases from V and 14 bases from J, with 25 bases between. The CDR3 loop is CASSPIRVKSFLALHF. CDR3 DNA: TGCGCCAGCAGCCCCATTCGAGTGAAGAGCTTTTTGGCCCTCCACTTT.

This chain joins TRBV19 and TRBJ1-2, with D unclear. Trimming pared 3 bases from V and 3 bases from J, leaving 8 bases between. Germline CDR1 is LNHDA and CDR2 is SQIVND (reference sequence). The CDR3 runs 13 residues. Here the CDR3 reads CASSMEGDYGYTF. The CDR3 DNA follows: TGTGCCAGTAGTATGGAAGGAGACTATGGCTACACCTTC.